This entry describes one T cell receptor (beta chain). The CDR3 spans 14 residues. Trimming stripped 6 bases from V and 2 bases from J, with 13 bases between. The germline gives CDR1 SNHLY, CDR2 FYNNEI. In the PCR, 60 Vbeta and 13 Jbeta primers were used. Repertoires were generated with immunoSEQ multiplex PCR, while TCRdb's copy carries only in-frame clones and drops some. The sample has about 120,000 clones, around 75% seen once. This entry belongs to a study of cytomegalovirus exposure and HLA in healthy donors. The gene calls are TRBV2 and TRBJ1-2; tentatively, D is TRBD1 (6 bases). The receptor's source is a woman aged 50 to 60 in good health and CMV-seropositive. The sequenced sample was PBMCs. The CDR3 coding sequence is TGTGCCAGCAGCCTTGGTCAGGGGAACTATGGCTACACCTTC. This sequence encodes CASSLGQGNYGYTF.